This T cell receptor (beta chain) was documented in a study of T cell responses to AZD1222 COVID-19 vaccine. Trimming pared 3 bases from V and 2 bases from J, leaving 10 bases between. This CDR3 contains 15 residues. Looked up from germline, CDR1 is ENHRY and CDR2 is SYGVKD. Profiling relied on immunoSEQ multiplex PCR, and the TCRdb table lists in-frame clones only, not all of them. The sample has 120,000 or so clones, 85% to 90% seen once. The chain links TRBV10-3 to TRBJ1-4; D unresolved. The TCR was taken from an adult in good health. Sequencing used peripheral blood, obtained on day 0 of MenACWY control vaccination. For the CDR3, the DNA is TGTGCCATCAGTGAAAATCTCGGGACTAATGAAAAACTGTTTTTT. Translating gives CAISENLGTNEKLFF.